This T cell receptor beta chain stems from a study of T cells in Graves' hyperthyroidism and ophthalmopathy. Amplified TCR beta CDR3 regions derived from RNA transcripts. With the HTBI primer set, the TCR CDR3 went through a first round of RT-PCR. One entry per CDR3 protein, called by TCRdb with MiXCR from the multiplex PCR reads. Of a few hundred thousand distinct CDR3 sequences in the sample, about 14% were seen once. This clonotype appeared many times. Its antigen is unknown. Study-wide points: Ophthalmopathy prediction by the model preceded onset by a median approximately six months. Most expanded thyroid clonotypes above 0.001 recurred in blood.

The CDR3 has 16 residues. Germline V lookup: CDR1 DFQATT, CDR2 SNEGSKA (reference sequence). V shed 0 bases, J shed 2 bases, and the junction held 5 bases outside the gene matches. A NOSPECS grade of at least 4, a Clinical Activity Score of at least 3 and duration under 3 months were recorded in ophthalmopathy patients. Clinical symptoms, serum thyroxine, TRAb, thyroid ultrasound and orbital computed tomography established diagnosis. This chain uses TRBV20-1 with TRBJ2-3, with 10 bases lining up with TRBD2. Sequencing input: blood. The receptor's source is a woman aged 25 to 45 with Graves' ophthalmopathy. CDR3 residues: CSARDYLAGATDTQYF. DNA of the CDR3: TGCAGTGCTAGAGATTACCTAGCGGGGGCCACAGATACGCAGTATTTT.